This T cell receptor beta chain stems from a study of vaccination and CD4 T cells after COVID-19. Study context: A median of around 70 days (range 14 to 241) separated dose two from the taking of post-vaccine samples. Each control was exposed to a CEFX pool, an HIV-1 Nef pool, or no peptide at all.

Sequenced with the Oncomine TCR Beta short-read assay was DNA taken from cultured CD4+ T cells. In TCRdb, the PCR reads were re-called with MiXCR into one record per CDR3 protein. The table lists approximately 13,000 distinct CDR3 sequences, approximately 60% of them singletons. CDR1 MNHEY and CDR2 SVGAGI come from the germline V gene. The CDR3 is 16 residues long. V lost 0 bases, J lost 3 bases, and 8 bases stayed unmatched. This clonotype showed up just a few times. Its antigen is undetermined. Treatment denoted: roughly 10-day PBMC culture with coronavirus spike peptide pools or control peptides (ViraFEST assay). Culture proceeded for approximately ten days, and CD4+ T cells were then isolated by negative selection.

V usage is TRBV6-5 and J usage is TRBJ2-7; 7 positions agree with TRBD2. Sample: CD4+ T cells from blood, cultured in vitro. This receptor was obtained from a human donor who had recovered from COVID-19. CDR3 DNA sequence: TGTGCCAGCAGTTACTCCGTCGGGGCTAGCGGCTACGAGCAGTACTTC. It is translated as CASSYSVGASGYEQYF.